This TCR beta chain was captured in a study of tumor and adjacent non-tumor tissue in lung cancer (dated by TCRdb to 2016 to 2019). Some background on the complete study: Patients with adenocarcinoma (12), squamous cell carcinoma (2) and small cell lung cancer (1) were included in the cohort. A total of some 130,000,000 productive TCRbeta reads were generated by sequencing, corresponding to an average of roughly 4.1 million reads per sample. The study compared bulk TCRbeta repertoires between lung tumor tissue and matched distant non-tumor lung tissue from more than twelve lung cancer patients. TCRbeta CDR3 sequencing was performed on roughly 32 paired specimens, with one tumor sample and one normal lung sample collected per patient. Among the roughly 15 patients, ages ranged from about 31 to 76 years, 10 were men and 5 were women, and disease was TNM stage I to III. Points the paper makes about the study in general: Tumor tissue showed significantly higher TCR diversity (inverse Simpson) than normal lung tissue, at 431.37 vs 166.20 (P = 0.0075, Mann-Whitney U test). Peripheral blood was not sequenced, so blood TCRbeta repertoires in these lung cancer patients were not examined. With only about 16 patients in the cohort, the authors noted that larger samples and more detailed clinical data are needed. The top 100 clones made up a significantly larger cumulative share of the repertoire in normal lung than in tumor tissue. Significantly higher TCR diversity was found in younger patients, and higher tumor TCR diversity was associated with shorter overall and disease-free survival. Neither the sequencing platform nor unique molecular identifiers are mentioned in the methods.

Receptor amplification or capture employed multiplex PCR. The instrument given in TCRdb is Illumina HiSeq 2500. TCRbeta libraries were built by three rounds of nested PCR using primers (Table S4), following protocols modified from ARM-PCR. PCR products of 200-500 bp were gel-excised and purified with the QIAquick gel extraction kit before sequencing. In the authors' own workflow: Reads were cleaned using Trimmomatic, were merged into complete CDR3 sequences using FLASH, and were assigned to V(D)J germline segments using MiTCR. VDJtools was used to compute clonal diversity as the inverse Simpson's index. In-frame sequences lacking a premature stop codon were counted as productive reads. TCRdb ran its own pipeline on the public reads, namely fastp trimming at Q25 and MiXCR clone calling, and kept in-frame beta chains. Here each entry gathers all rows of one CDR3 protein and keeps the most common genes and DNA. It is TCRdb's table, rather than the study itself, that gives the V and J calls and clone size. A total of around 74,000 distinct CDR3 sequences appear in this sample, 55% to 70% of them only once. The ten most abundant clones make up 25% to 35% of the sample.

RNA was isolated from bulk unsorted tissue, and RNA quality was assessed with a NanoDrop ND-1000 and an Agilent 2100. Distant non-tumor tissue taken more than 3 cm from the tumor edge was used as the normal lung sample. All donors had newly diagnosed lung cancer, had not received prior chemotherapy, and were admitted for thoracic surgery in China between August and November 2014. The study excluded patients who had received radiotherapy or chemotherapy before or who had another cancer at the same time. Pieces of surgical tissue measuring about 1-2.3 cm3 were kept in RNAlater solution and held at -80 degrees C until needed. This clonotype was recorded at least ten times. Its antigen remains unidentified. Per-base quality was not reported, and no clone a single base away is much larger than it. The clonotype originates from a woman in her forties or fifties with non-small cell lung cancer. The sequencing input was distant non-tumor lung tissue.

The CDR3 amino acid sequence is: CASSEVEGSDQPQHF. The nucleotide sequence is TGTGCCAGCAGTGAAGTGGAGGGGTCAGATCAGCCCCAGCATTTT. The V and J segments used are TRBV6-1 and TRBJ1-5; the best D guess is TRBD1, with 5 bases matching. From the cysteine through the phenylalanine, the CDR3 covers 15 amino acids. CDR3 DNA is the only sequence kept; it has 45 bases, read in frame from the first base. CDR1 and CDR2 are read off the germline V gene as MNHNS and SASEGT. V was cut back by 1 base and J by 5 bases, leaving a gap of 12 bases between them.